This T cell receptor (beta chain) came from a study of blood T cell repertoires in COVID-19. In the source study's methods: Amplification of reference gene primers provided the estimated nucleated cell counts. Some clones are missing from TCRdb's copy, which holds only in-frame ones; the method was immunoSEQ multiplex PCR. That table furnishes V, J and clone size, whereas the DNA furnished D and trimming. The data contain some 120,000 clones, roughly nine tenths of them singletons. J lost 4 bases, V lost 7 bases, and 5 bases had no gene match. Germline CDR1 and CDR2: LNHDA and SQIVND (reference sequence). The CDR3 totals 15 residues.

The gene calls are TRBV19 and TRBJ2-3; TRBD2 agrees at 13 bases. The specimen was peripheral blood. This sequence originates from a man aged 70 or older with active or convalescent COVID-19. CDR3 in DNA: TGTGCCAGTACTGGACTAGCGGGAGTAGCAGATACGCAGTATTTT. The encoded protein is CASTGLAGVADTQYF.